This T cell receptor beta chain stems from a study of T cells in Graves' hyperthyroidism and ophthalmopathy. The investigators amplified TCR beta CDR3 regions from RNA transcripts. During a first-round RT-PCR of the TCR CDR3, the HTBI primer set was used. TCRdb analysed the multiplex PCR reads with MiXCR anew, one entry per CDR3 protein. The sample records more than 75,000 distinct CDR3 sequences, about 51% being singletons. Across 18 months, stable Graves' hyperthyroidism was marked by no progression to ophthalmopathy. Thyroid ultrasound and orbital computed tomography, with clinical symptoms and serum thyroxine and TRAb, informed diagnoses. Concerning this clonotype itself: What it binds is not known.

The study's findings and limits: Ophthalmopathy prediction by the model preceded onset by a median about 6.5 months. Among thyroid clonotypes expanded above 0.001, most also appeared in blood.

The CDR3 has 13 amino acids. Germline CDR1 is DFQATT and CDR2 is SNEGSKA (reference sequence). V lost 3 bases to trimming and J lost 8 bases, with 13 bases between them. The V and J genes are TRBV20-1 and TRBJ1-4; D gene ambiguous. The source material was blood. The TCR was taken from a middle-aged woman with Graves' hyperthyroidism. CDR3: CSARIGSEEKLFF. The CDR3 DNA follows: TGCAGTGCTAGGATTGGGTCGGAGGAAAAACTGTTTTTT.